The 8 T cell receptor beta chains in this list originate from one sample, sequenced in a study of PD-1 blockade in mismatch repair-deficient tumors. Profiled with immunoSEQ multiplex PCR; TCRdb holds only in-frame clones, not every one. The sample contains about 63,000 clones, about 91% of which appear only once. This sample comprised peripheral blood, obtained 52 weeks after starting pembrolizumab. Receptors originate from an adult with mismatch repair-deficient cancer.

This clone was seen once. The rearrangement joins TRBV5-1 to TRBJ2-2, with 8 bases that match TRBD1. The CDR3 consists of 14 residues. Germline values: CDR1 SGHRS, CDR2 YFSETQ. The V segment lost 0 bases and the J segment 7 bases; nucleotides outside the gene matches: 2. DNA of the CDR3: TGCGCCAGCAGCTTGGAAGGACAGGGCGGGGAGCTGTTTTTT. Protein: CASSLEGQGGELFF.

The CDR3 nucleotides are TGTGCAAGTCGCTTAGCGCAATCATTTGGGGGTTGCAATCAGCCCCAGCATTTT. It specifies CASRLAQSFGGCNQPQHF. V and J are TRBV12-2 and TRBJ1-5. TRBV12-2 is shown as a pseudogene. The CDR3 extends over 18 amino acids.

The rearrangement uses TRBV5-8 and TRBJ2-5; the D gene is possibly TRBD1 (6 bases). The germline V gene has CDR1 SGHTS and CDR2 YDEGEE. The CDR3 runs to 12 residues. V dropped 9 bases and J dropped 5 bases, with 14 bases sitting between them. The CDR3: CATTGRYETQYF. For the CDR3, the DNA is TGTGCCACCACAGGGCGGTACGAGACCCAGTACTTC.

V and J are TRBV7-6 and TRBJ2-7, with 14 nucleotides matching TRBD2. CDR3 length: 16 amino acids. Per germline, CDR1 SGHVS and CDR2 FNYEAQ. Trimming took 5 bases from V and 0 from J; bases not matched to a gene: 3. CDR3 sequence: CASSPGTSGSSYEQYF. CDR3 nucleotide sequence: TGTGCCAGCAGCCCGGGGACTAGCGGGAGCTCCTACGAGCAGTACTTC.

The count of this clone is one. This chain uses TRBV11-2 with TRBJ2-7, with D possibly being TRBD2 (5 bases). The V gene lost 0 bases and the J gene lost 3 bases, with 9 bases spanning the gap. CDR3 length equals 14 residues. CDR1 is SGHAT and CDR2 is FQNNGV in the germline V gene. This CDR3 is CASSLDPGYYEQYF. Here the CDR3 DNA reads TGTGCCAGCAGCTTAGATCCGGGATACTACGAGCAGTACTTC.

DNA of the CDR3: TGCAGTGCTAGGTACAATGAGCAGTTCTTC. Amino acid sequence: CSARYNEQFF. The chain combines TRBV20-1 with TRBJ2-1; D remains unclear. CDR3 length: 10 amino acids. Germline values: CDR1 DFQATT, CDR2 SNEGSKA (reference sequence). Trimming cost V 3 bases and J 4 bases, with 1 base left between them.

This clone was seen a handful of times. This chain links TRBV9 with TRBJ2-2, with D tentatively TRBD2 (6 bases). CDR1 and CDR2 (germline): SGDLS, YYNGEE. The V end lost 0 bases, the J end lost 6 bases, and 9 bases lay between the germline ends. The CDR3 is made up of 14 amino acids. The CDR3 sequence: CASSVAGTPGELFF. In DNA, the CDR3 is TGTGCCAGCAGCGTAGCTGGGACTCCCGGGGAGCTGTTTTTT.

The rearrangement links TRBV15 to TRBJ2-5, with D perhaps matching TRBD1 or TRBD2 (7 bases each). This CDR3 has 16 amino acids. The V end was cut by 0 bases, the J end by 4 bases, with 15 bases between. Per the germline V gene, CDR1 is LNHNV and CDR2 is YYDKDF (reference sequence). This chain's CDR3 is CATSRDQAGQRETQYF. CDR3 sequence (DNA): TGTGCCACCAGCAGAGATCAAGCGGGACAGAGAGAGACCCAGTACTTC.